This TCR beta chain is from a study of control samples from healthy donors and cancer patients. Some clones are missing from TCRdb's copy, which holds only in-frame ones; the method was immunoSEQ multiplex PCR. The table has roughly 150,000 clones, about 93% seen once. The germline V gene encodes CDR1 SNHLY and CDR2 FYNNEI. This CDR3 spans 15 amino acids. The germline V and J ends were trimmed by 4 bases and 5 bases, with 12 bases remaining between them. This sequence originates from a man between 45 and 60 years old in good health. This chain links TRBV2 with TRBJ1-6; possible D gene TRBD1, 5 bases. The specimen sequenced was blood. The DNA of the CDR3 is TGTGCCAGCAGTGGTGCCGGGACGAATAATTCACCCCTCCACTTT. Protein: CASSGAGTNNSPLHF.